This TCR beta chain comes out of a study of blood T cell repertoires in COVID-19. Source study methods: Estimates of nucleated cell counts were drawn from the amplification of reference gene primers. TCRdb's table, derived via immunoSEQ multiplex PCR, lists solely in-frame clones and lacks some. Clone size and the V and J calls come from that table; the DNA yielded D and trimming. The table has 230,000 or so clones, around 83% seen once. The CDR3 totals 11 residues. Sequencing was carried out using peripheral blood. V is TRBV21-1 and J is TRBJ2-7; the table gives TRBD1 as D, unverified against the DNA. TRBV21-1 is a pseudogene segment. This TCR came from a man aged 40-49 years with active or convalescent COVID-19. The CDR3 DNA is TGCCCAGGGGACAGGGTTTACGAGCAGTACTTC. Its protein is CPGDRVYEQYF.